This TCR beta chain was recorded in a study of blood T cell repertoires in COVID-19. The wider study: COVID-19 samples from acute and convalescent phases originated in the United States, Italy and Spain. Sources were T cells, B-cell-depleted T cells, or PBMCs; the material itself was cDNA or gDNA.

It was during active infection that Seattle patients were enrolled and then longitudinally followed. In the original processing: From reference gene primer amplification, estimates of nucleated cell counts were derived. Sequencing used immunoSEQ multiplex PCR; TCRdb keeps in-frame clones, though not all of them. D and trimming come from the DNA, and the V and J calls and clone size come from that table. The data show more than 300,000 clones, about nine tenths seen once. The V and J ends lost 1 base and 11 bases, in that order; junction bases with no gene match: 3. The CDR3 loop spans 12 amino acids. Germline lookup yields CDR1 SGHTA and CDR2 FQGNSA.

The specimen sequenced was peripheral blood. The V call is TRBV7-2, the J call TRBJ1-2; the match to TRBD1 covers 8 bases. The receptor was isolated from a woman in her forties or fifties with COVID-19, enrolled during active disease. CDR3 nucleotides: TGTGCCAGCAGCTTAGTACGGGACAGGTACACCTTC. Protein: CASSLVRDRYTF. Looking up the rest from reference TRBV7-2 and TRBJ1-2 gives the full variable domain: GAGVSQSPSNKVTEKGKDVELRCDPISGHTALYWYRQSLGQGLEFLIYFQGNSAPDKSGLPSDRFSAERTGGSVSTLTIQRTQQEDSAVYLCASSLVRDRYTFGSGTRLTVV.